This TCR beta chain emerged from a study of response to subunit inactivated influenza vaccine. TCRdb re-derived calls from the RT-PCR reads in MiXCR, one entry per CDR3 protein. This sample has around 530,000 distinct CDR3 sequences, with 16% found just once. The V and J ends lost 6 bases and 1 base respectively, with 4 bases between them. The CDR3 has 12 amino acids. This TCR was sampled from a man aged 45-69 years who received an inactivated influenza vaccine. The chain combines TRBV12-3 or TRBV12-4 with TRBJ1-5, with D unresolved. The sequences come from CD4+ T cells sorted from PBMCs, collected about 23 months after vaccination. DNA for the CDR3: TGTGCCAGCAGGAAGAGCAATCAGCCCCAGCATTTT. This gives the protein CASRKSNQPQHF.